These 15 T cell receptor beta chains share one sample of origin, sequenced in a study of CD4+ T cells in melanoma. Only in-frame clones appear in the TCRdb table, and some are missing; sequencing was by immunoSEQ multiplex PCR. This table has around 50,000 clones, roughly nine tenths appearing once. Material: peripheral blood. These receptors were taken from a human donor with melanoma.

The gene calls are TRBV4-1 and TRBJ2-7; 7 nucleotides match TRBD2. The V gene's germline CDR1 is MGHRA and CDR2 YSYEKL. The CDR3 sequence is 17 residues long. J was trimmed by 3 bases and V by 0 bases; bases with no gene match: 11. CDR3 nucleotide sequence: TGCGCCAGCAGCCAAGATTCTGGGCGGGGGATAAACTACGAGCAGTACTTC. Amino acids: CASSQDSGRGINYEQYF.

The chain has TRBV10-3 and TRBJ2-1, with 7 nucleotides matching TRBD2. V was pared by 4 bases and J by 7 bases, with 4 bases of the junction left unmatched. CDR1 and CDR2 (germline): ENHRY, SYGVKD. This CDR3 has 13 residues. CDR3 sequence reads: CAISGERGNEQFF. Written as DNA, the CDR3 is TGTGCCATCAGTGGAGAGCGGGGAAATGAGCAGTTCTTC.

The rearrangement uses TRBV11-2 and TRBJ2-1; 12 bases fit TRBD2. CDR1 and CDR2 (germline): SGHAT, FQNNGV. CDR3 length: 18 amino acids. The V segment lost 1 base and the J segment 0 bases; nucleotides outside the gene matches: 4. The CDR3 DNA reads TGTGCCAGCAGCTTAGGGACTAGCGGGACTTCCTCCTACAATGAGCAGTTCTTC. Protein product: CASSLGTSGTSSYNEQFF.

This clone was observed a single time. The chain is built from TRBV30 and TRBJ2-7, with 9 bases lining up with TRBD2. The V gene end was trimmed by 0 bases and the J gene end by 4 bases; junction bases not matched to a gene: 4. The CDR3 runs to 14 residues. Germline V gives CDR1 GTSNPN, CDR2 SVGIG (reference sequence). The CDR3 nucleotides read TGTGCCTGGAGTGTTGGACTAGCGATTTACGAGCAGTACTTC. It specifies CAWSVGLAIYEQYF.

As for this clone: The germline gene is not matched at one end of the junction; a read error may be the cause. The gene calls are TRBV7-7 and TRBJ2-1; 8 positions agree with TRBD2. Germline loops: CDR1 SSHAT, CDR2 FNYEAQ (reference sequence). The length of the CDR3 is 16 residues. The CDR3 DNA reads TGTGCTAGCAGCCTATTTTTCGGGGGGGATTACAATGAGCAGTTCTTC. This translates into CASSLFFGGDYNEQFF.

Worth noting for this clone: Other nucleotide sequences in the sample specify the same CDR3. The chain's CDR3 is CASSDRTGYGYTF. CDR3 nucleotide sequence: TGCGCCAGCAGTGACCGGACAGGTTATGGCTACACCTTC. This chain links TRBV10-1 with TRBJ1-2, with 7 bases matching TRBD1. The CDR3 runs 13 residues. Germline-derived CDR1 and CDR2 are WNHNN and SYGVQD (reference sequence). The J segment lost 5 bases and the V segment lost 3 bases, leaving 3 bases of the junction unmatched.

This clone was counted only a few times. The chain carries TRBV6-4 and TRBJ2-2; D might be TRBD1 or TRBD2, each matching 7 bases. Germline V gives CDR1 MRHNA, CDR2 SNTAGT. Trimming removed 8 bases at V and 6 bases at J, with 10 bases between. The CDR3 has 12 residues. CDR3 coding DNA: TGTGCCAGCGCAGGGGGGGCCGGGGAGCTGTTTTTT. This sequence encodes CASAGGAGELFF.

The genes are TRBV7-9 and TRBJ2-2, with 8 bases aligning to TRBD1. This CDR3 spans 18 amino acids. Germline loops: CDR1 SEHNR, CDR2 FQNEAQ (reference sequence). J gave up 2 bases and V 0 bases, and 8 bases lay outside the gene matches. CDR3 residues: CASSLAFGTGLNTGELFF. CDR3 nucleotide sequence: TGTGCCAGCAGCTTAGCGTTCGGGACAGGCCTAAACACCGGGGAGCTGTTTTTT.

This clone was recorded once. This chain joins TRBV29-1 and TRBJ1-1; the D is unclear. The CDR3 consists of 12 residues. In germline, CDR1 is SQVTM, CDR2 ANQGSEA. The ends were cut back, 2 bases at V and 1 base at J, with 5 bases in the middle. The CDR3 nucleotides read TGCAGCGTTGAAACAAGGAACACTGAAGCTTTCTTT. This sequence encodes CSVETRNTEAFF.

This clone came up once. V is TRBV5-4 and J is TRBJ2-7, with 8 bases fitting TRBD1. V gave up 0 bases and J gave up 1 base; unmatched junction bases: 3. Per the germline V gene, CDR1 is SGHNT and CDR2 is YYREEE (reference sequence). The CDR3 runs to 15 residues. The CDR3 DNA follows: TGTGCCAGCAGCTTGGCAGGGGGCAGGTCCTACGAGCAGTACTTC. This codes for CASSLAGGRSYEQYF. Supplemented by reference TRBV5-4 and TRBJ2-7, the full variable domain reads ETGVTQSPTHLIKTRGQQVTLRCSSQSGHNTVSWYQQALGQGPQFIFQYYREEENGRGNFPPRFSGLQFPNYSSELNVNALELDDSALYLCASSLAGGRSYEQYFGPGTRLTVT.

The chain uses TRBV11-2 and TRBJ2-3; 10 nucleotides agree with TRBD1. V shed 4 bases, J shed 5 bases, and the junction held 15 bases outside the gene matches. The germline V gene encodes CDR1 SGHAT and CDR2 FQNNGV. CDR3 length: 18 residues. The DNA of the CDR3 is TGTGCCAGCAGCTCCGGGACAGGGGTGGCAGGTGGAGGAGATACGCAGTATTTT. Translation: CASSSGTGVAGGGDTQYF.

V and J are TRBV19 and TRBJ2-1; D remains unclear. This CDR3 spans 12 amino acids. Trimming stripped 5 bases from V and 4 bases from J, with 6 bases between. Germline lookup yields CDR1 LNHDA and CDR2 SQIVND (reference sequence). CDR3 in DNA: TGTGCCAGTAGTCGCCAGTACAATGAGCAGTTCTTC. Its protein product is CASSRQYNEQFF.

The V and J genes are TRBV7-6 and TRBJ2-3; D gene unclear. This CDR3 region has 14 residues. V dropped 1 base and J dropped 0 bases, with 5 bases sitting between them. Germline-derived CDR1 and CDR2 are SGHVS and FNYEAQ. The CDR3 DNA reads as TGTGCCAGCAGCTTAGTTTCTAGCACAGATACGCAGTATTTT. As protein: CASSLVSSTDTQYF.

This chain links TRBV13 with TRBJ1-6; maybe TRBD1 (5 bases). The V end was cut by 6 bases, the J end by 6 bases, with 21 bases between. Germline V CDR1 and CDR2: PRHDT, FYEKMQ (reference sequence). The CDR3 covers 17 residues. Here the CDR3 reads CASSIQGAGGPNSPLHF. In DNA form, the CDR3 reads TGTGCCAGCAGTATTCAGGGAGCCGGCGGGCCTAATTCACCCCTCCACTTT.

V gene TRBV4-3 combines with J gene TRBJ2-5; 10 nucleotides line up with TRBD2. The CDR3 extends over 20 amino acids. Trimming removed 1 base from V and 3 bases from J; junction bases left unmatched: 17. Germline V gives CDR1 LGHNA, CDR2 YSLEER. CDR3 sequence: CASSQVGRSGGACRKETQYF. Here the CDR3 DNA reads TGCGCCAGCAGCCAAGTTGGGAGGAGCGGGGGGGCCTGTCGGAAAGAGACCCAGTACTTC.